These 6 T cell receptor beta chains were all obtained from the same sample, sequenced in a study of cytomegalovirus exposure and HLA in healthy donors (dated by TCRdb to 2016 to 2017). The library came from the immunoSEQ multiplex PCR assay. For the multiplex PCR, a mixture combining 60 forward primers for TCR Vbeta segments and 13 reverse primers for TCR Jbeta segments was used. The table was pulled from immuneACCESS by TCRdb, which kept in-frame rearrangements only. Such tables lose some clones; where checked, under half of the loss comes from unresolved V genes, and the rest has no known cause. The sample profile shows around 150,000 clones; around 68% of them were found once. Of the sample, roughly a tenth is held by the ten largest clones. Material: PBMCs. The receptors shown here come from a man aged 25 to 40 in good health and CMV-seropositive.

The chain is built from TRBV10-3 and TRBJ2-1; 10 bases align to TRBD2. V shed 2 bases and J 0 bases; nucleotides not matched to a gene: 16. The CDR3 length is 21 residues. Germline V lookup: CDR1 ENHRY, CDR2 SYGVKD. As DNA, the CDR3 is TGTGCCATCAGTGAGCCCTCGGCTAGCGGGAGAGATTTAGGCTCCTACAATGAGCAGTTCTTC. It yields the protein CAISEPSASGRDLGSYNEQFF.

This clone was detected only a few times. The chain carries TRBV6-5 and TRBJ2-7; tentatively, D is TRBD1 (6 bases). V was shortened by 6 bases and J by 3 bases, with 12 bases between the two germline ends. The CDR3 is 13 residues long. Germline CDR1 reads MNHEY; CDR2 reads SVGAGI. CDR3 sequence: CASRNRDNYEQYF. The CDR3 DNA reads as TGTGCCAGCAGGAACCGGGACAACTACGAGCAGTACTTC.

The chain uses TRBV10-3 and TRBJ2-7; 9 bases match TRBD1. Losses at the gene ends were 0 bases for V and 11 bases for J; bases not matched to a gene: 2. This CDR3 comprises 12 residues. Germline assignment: CDR1 ENHRY and CDR2 SYGVKD. The CDR3 sequence is CAISESGDREYF. The DNA for the CDR3 is TGTGCCATCAGTGAGTCGGGGGACAGGGAGTACTTC.

This clone was recorded only once. The CDR3 bases are TGTGCCAGCAGCCTCGATCAGGGGAGTGGGGGCTACACCTTC. This codes for CASSLDQGSGGYTF. The rearrangement uses TRBV9 and TRBJ1-2; D perhaps matches TRBD1 (6 bases). CDR1 and CDR2 (germline): SGDLS, YYNGEE. V lost 4 bases to trimming and J lost 8 bases, with 18 bases between them. The CDR3 runs to 14 residues. Full variable domain (outside the CDR3, taken from reference TRBV9 and TRBJ1-2): DSGVTQTPKHLITATGQRVTLRCSPRSGDLSVYWYQQSLDQGLQFLIQYYNGEERAKGNILERFSAQQFPDLHSELNLSSLELGDSALYFCASSLDQGSGGYTFGSGTRLTVV.

The chain joins TRBV6-1 to TRBJ1-3; D uncertain. The CDR3 covers 15 residues. V was pared by 7 bases and J by 0 bases, with 13 bases between. Germline CDR1 MNHNS, CDR2 SASEGT. In DNA form, the CDR3 reads TGTGCCAGCACAGTTCGAGGGCCCTCTGGAAACACCATATATTTT. Its protein product is CASTVRGPSGNTIYF.

This clone has just one count. This chain uses TRBV2 with TRBJ1-5, with TRBD1 identical over 7 bases. Germline loops: CDR1 SNHLY, CDR2 FYNNEI. The CDR3 spans 14 residues. V was pared by 1 base and J by 5 bases, with 2 bases of the junction left unmatched. CDR3: CASSEGDRYQPQHF. CDR3 DNA sequence: TGTGCCAGCAGTGAAGGGGACAGATATCAGCCCCAGCATTTT.